The 20 T cell receptor beta chains in this list originate from one sample, sequenced in a study of lymphopenia after photon versus proton radiotherapy. The data were produced by immunoSEQ multiplex PCR, yet TCRdb's version contains in-frame clones alone and is incomplete. The table shows 6,500 or so clones, with more than 85% occurring only once. The sample here was peripheral blood, taken from a patient treated with photon-based radiotherapy. The receptors come from a man in his fifties or sixties with cholangiocarcinoma.

The chain couples TRBV5-4 to TRBJ2-5; D ambiguous. Per the germline V gene, CDR1 is SGHNT and CDR2 is YYREEE (reference sequence). This CDR3 is built from 11 residues. V was pared by 2 bases and J by 3 bases, with 2 bases between. CDR3 nucleotide sequence: TGTGCCAGCAGCTTCAAAGAGACCCAGTACTTC. Protein sequence: CASSFKETQYF.

This chain connects TRBV18 to TRBJ1-2; D perhaps matches TRBD1 (6 bases). The length of the CDR3 is 16 residues. V was clipped by 0 bases and J by 0 bases, with 11 bases between them. Germline V lookup: CDR1 KGHSH, CDR2 LQKENI. This chain's CDR3 is CASSPPGAGANYGYTF. In DNA, the CDR3 is TGTGCCAGCTCACCACCGGGGGCAGGGGCTAACTATGGCTACACCTTC.

The chain combines TRBV7-2 with TRBJ2-7; D perhaps matches TRBD1 (6 bases). In germline, CDR1 is SGHTA, CDR2 FQGNSA. The CDR3 runs to 14 residues. Trimming removed 1 base from V and 3 bases from J, with 10 bases in between. Written as DNA, the CDR3 is TGTGCCAGCAGCTTAGTGGGGACACACTACGAGCAGTACTTC. It encodes CASSLVGTHYEQYF.

This chain uses TRBV4-3 with TRBJ2-4, with D possibly being TRBD2 (5 bases). The ends were cut back, 1 base at V and 11 bases at J, with 6 bases in the middle. Germline lookup yields CDR1 LGHNA and CDR2 YSLEER. CDR3 size: 11 residues. The CDR3 bases are TGCGCCAGCAGCCAAGGGAGGCTTCAGTACTTC. As protein: CASSQGRLQYF.

V and J are TRBV9 and TRBJ2-2, with unresolved D. V shed 4 bases and J shed 1 base, with 2 bases lying between them. Germline V gene sequence: CDR1 SGDLS, CDR2 YYNGEE. This CDR3 spans 12 amino acids. The CDR3 DNA sequence: TGTGCCAGCAGCCAGAACACCGGGGAGCTGTTTTTT. Translating it yields CASSQNTGELFF.

The chain combines TRBV7-7 with TRBJ2-1; perhaps TRBD2 as D (6 bases). This CDR3 spans 15 amino acids. Per germline, CDR1 SSHAT and CDR2 FNYEAQ (reference sequence). V shed 1 base and J shed 9 bases, with 16 bases lying between them. DNA of the CDR3: TGTGCCAGCAGCTTAGGGGGCATGGGGGGAAGTGAGCAGTTCTTC. It specifies CASSLGGMGGSEQFF.

This chain joins TRBV29-1 and TRBJ2-1; TRBD1 matches at 10 bases. The CDR3 loop spans 15 amino acids. Losses at the gene ends were 2 bases for V and 5 bases for J; bases not matched to a gene: 6. Germline CDR1 is SQVTM and CDR2 is ANQGSEA. CDR3 region: CSVERGQGRHNEQFF. CDR3 coding DNA: TGCAGCGTTGAAAGGGGACAGGGGAGGCACAATGAGCAGTTCTTC.

V and J are TRBV6-6 and TRBJ2-1; TRBD2 matches at 11 bases. The junction had 9 bases not matched to a gene; V was cut back by 5 bases and J by 6 bases. CDR1 and CDR2 from the germline V gene are MNHNY and SVGAGI (reference sequence). The CDR3 consists of 16 residues. CDR3 DNA sequence: TGTGCCAGCAGTCCCATTCTAGCGGGAGGTTTCAATGAGCAGTTCTTC. Its protein is CASSPILAGGFNEQFF.

V gene TRBV28 combines with J gene TRBJ2-5; TRBD2 is a possible D gene (6 bases). The DNA end lines up better with TRBJ2-7; the J call may be wrong. The CDR3 spans 15 residues. From germline, CDR1 is MDHEN and CDR2 SYDVKM. In DNA form, the CDR3 reads TGTGCCAGCCTCCTTCGGGGGTCCCCATCCCACGAGCAGTACTTC. This translates into CASLLRGSPSHEQYF.

This chain links TRBV11-2 with TRBJ2-5; D is perhaps TRBD2 (5 bases). CDR3 length: 14 amino acids. CDR1 and CDR2 from the germline V gene are SGHAT and FQNNGV. Trimming took off 3 bases at V and 2 bases at J, with 10 bases between the two ends. The CDR3 is CASSFNSGQETQYF. For the CDR3, the DNA is TGTGCCAGCAGCTTCAACAGCGGACAAGAGACCCAGTACTTC.

This rearrangement joins TRBV7-9 to TRBJ1-2, with D perhaps TRBD1 (6 bases). This CDR3 has 13 residues. V was trimmed by 3 bases and J by 5 bases, leaving 10 bases between them. Germline assignment: CDR1 SEHNR and CDR2 FQNEAQ (reference sequence). The CDR3 DNA reads as TGTGCCAGCAGCTTGGGGGACAATTATGGCTACACCTTC. Translated, it gives CASSLGDNYGYTF.

The rearrangement joins TRBV18 to TRBJ2-1; 11 bases agree with TRBD2. Germline CDR1 reads KGHSH; CDR2 reads LQKENI. CDR3 length: 15 residues. V dropped 0 bases and J dropped 5; count of bases not matched to a gene: 0. In DNA form, the CDR3 reads TGTGCCAGCTCACCACCGACTAGCGGGGACAATGAGCAGTTCTTC. Protein sequence: CASSPPTSGDNEQFF.

The chain joins TRBV12-5 to TRBJ2-1, with D possibly being TRBD2 (5 bases). V was shortened by 6 bases and J by 3 bases, with 6 bases between the two germline ends. Germline CDR1 is LGHNT and CDR2 is FRNRAP. The CDR3 totals 12 residues. The CDR3 reads CASGRGYNEQFF. DNA of the CDR3: TGTGCTAGTGGCCGGGGCTACAATGAGCAGTTCTTC. Full variable domain (remainder filled in from reference TRBV12-5 and TRBJ2-1): DARVTQTPRHKVTEMGQEVTMRCQPILGHNTVFWYRQTMMQGLELLAYFRNRAPLDDSGMPKDRFSAEMPDATLATLKIQPSEPRDSAVYFCASGRGYNEQFFGPGTRLTVL.

This chain uses TRBV10-2 with TRBJ1-6; D call uncertain. The CDR3 has 13 amino acids. Trimming removed 10 bases from V and 8 bases from J, with 15 bases in between. Germline V CDR1 and CDR2: WSHSY, SAAADI. The CDR3, as DNA: TGCGCCATTTCCGGGAATAGGGATTCACCCCTCCACTTT. Residues: CAISGNRDSPLHF.

V and J are TRBV5-1 and TRBJ1-4; TRBD1 matches 7 bases. The CDR3 has 15 amino acids. Germline values: CDR1 SGHRS, CDR2 YFSETQ. V was pared by 3 bases and J by 3 bases, with 5 bases of the junction left unmatched. CDR3 nucleotide sequence: TGCGCCAGCAGCTCCGACAGGGCCCCTAATGAAAAACTGTTTTTT. This translates into CASSSDRAPNEKLFF.

The chain combines TRBV6-6 with TRBJ2-5, with D perhaps assigned TRBD1 or TRBD2 (6 bases each). The CDR3 sequence is 15 residues long. Germline V gene sequence: CDR1 MNHNY, CDR2 SVGAGI (reference sequence). The V and J ends lost 6 bases and 2 bases respectively, with 16 bases between them. The CDR3: CASSLLGGGQETQYF. The CDR3, as DNA: TGTGCCAGCAGCCTCCTAGGAGGGGGACAAGAGACCCAGTACTTC.

The genes are TRBV28 and TRBJ1-1, with D possibly matching TRBD1 (5 bases). Germline V lookup: CDR1 MDHEN, CDR2 SYDVKM. There are 12 residues in the CDR3. Trimming took 9 bases from V and 6 from J, leaving 14 bases between them. DNA for the CDR3: TGTGCCAGTCTTCTTGCGGGGCCTGAAGCTTTCTTT. Its translation: CASLLAGPEAFF.

The rearrangement links TRBV11-2 to TRBJ2-5; D remains unclear. CDR1 is SGHAT, CDR2 FQNNGV, per germline. CDR3 length: 12 amino acids. The V end lost 3 bases, the J end lost 5 bases, and 7 bases lay between the germline ends. CDR3 DNA sequence: TGTGCCAGCAGCTTTCTGGCCGAGACCCAGTACTTC. Translated: CASSFLAETQYF.

The genes are TRBV18 and TRBJ1-5; D ambiguous. The germline V and J ends were trimmed by 3 bases and 3 bases, with 6 bases remaining between them. Germline CDR1 reads KGHSH; CDR2 reads LQKENI. This CDR3 spans 13 amino acids. CDR3 coding DNA: TGTGCCAGCTCACCTGCCTACAATCAGCCCCAGCATTTT. It encodes CASSPAYNQPQHF.

The gene calls are TRBV15 and TRBJ1-3, with 10 bases aligning to TRBD1. Germline lookup yields CDR1 LNHNV and CDR2 YYDKDF (reference sequence). The CDR3 runs to 15 residues. J lost 0 bases, V lost 8 bases, and 4 bases had no gene match. The CDR3 nucleotides are TGTGCCACCGGACAGGGGGGTGCCTCTGGAAACACCATATATTTT. Translation gives CATGQGGASGNTIYF. The full variable domain, in which reference TRBV15 and TRBJ1-3 provide the parts outside the CDR3, is DAMVIQNPRYQVTQFGKPVTLSCSQTLNHNVMYWYQQKSSQAPKLLFHYYDKDFNNEADTPDNFQSRRPNTSFCFLDIRSPGLGDTAMYLCATGQGGASGNTIYFGEGSWLTVV.